The T cell receptor beta chain described here comes from a study of blood T cell repertoires in COVID-19. Turning to the study itself: Some COVID-19 samples were acute and others convalescent; all came from the United States, Italy and Spain.

Those enrolled, adults aged about 18 to 89 years, came from about two dozen US areas. Participant reports of clinical history set cohort assignment. Per the original data handling: Researchers report that nucleated cell counts were estimated from reference gene primer amplification. The table came from immunoSEQ multiplex PCR; TCRdb's copy has only in-frame clones and leaves some out. The V and J calls and the clone size are those of that table, but D and trimming were determined from the DNA. This sample yields over 150,000 clones, of which around four fifths are seen a single time; 15% to 20% belongs to the top ten. The V gene lost 1 base and the J gene lost 0 bases, with 7 bases spanning the gap. Per the germline V gene, CDR1 is GTSNPN and CDR2 is SVGIG (reference sequence). The CDR3 runs to 14 residues.

Sequencing was done on a sample of PBMCs or T cells enriched from blood (not recorded which). This clonotype was obtained from a woman aged 50 to 60 who had recovered from COVID-19. This chain connects TRBV30 to TRBJ1-5; the D is unclear. The CDR3 protein is CAWSGDNSNQPQHF. For the CDR3, the DNA is TGTGCCTGGAGTGGCGACAATAGCAATCAGCCCCAGCATTTT.